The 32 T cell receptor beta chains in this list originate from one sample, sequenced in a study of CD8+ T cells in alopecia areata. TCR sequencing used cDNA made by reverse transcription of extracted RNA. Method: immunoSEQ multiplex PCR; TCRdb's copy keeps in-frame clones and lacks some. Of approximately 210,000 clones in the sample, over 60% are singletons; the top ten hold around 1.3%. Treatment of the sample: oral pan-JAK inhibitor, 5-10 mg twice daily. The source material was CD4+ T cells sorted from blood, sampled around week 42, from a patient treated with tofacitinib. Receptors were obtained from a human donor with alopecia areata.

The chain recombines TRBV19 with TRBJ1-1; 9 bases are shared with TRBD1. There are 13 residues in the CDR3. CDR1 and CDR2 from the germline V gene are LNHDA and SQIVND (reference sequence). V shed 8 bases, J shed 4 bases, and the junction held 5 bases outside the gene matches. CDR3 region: CASDDRGGTEAFF. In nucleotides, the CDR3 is TGTGCCAGTGACGACAGGGGGGGCACTGAAGCTTTCTTT.

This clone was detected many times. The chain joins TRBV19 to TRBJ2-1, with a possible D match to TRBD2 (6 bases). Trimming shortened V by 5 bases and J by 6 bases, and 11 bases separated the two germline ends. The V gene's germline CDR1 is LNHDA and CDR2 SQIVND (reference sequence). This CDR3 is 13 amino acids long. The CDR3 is CASSSSGGNEQFF. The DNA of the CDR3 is TGTGCCAGTAGTTCCTCCGGGGGCAATGAGCAGTTCTTC.

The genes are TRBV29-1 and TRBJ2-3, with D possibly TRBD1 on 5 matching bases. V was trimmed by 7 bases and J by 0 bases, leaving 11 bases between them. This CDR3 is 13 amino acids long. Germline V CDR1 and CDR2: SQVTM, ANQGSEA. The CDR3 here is CSADSSSTDTQYF. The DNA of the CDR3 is TGCAGCGCAGACAGCAGTAGCACAGATACGCAGTATTTT.

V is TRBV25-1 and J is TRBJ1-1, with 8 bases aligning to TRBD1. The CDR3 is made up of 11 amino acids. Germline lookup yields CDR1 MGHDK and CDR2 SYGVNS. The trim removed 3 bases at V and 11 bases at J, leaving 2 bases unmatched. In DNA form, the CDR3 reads TGTGCCAGCAGTGAGACAGGGGCGGCTTTCTTT. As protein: CASSETGAAFF.

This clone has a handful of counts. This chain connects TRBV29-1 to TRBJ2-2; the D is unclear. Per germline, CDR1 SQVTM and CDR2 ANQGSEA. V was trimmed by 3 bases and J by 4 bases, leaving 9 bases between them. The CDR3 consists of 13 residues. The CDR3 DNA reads TGCAGCGTTGAGATAGGCTCCACCGGGGAGCTGTTTTTT. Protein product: CSVEIGSTGELFF.

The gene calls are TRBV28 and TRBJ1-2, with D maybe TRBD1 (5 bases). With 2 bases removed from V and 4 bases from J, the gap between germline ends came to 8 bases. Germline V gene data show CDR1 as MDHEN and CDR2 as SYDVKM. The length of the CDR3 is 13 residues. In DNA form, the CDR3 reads TGTGCCAGCAGTTTACGACAGATCTATGGCTACACCTTC. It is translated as CASSLRQIYGYTF.

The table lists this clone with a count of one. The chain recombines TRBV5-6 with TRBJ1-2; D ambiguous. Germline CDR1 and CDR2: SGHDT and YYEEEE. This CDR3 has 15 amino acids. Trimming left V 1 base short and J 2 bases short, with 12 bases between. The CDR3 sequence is CASSLSVSPNYGYTF. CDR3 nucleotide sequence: TGTGCCAGCAGCTTGTCGGTATCCCCGAACTATGGCTACACCTTC.

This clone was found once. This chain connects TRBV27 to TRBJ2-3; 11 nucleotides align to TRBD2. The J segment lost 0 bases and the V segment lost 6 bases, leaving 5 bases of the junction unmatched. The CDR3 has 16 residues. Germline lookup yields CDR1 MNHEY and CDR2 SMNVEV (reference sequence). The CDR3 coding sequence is TGTGCCAGCAGGGCTAGCGGGGGGACTAGCACAGATACGCAGTATTTT. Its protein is CASRASGGTSTDTQYF.

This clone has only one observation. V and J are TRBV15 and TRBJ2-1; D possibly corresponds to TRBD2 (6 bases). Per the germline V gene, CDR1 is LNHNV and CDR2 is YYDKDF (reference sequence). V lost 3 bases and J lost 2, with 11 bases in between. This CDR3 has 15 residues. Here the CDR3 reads CATSSRGWAYNEQFF. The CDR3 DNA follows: TGTGCCACCAGCAGTCGGGGGTGGGCCTACAATGAGCAGTTCTTC.

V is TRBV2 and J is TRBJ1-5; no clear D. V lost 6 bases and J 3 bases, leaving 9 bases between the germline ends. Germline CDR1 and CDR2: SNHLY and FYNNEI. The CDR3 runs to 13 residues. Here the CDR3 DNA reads TGTGCCAGCAGGCGGAGTGACAATCAGCCCCAGCATTTT. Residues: CASRRSDNQPQHF.

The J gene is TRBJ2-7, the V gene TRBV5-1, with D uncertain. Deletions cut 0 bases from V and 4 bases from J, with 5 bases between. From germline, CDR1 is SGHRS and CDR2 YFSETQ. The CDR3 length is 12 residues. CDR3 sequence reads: CASSLVGYEQYF. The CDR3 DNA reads TGCGCCAGCAGCTTGGTTGGGTACGAGCAGTACTTC. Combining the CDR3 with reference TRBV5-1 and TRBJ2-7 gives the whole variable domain KAGVTQTPRYLIKTRGQQVTLSCSPISGHRSVSWYQQTPGQGLQFLFEYFSETQRNKGNFPGRFSGRQFSNSRSEMNVSTLELGDSALYLCASSLVGYEQYFGPGTRLTVT.

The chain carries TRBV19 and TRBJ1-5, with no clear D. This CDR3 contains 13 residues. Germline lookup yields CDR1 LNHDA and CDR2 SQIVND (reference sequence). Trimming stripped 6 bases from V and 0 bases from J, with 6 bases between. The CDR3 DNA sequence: TGTGCCAGTAGAGACCGTAGCAATCAGCCCCAGCATTTT. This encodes CASRDRSNQPQHF.

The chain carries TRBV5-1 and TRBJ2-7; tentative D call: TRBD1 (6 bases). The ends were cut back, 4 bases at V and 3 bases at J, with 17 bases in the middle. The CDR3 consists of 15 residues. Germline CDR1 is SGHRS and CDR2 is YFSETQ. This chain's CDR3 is CASSLTGREVYEQYF. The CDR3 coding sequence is TGCGCCAGCAGCCTGACAGGTCGCGAAGTCTACGAGCAGTACTTC.

The CDR3 region is CASSEPEIASGNTIYF. DNA of the CDR3: TGTGCCAGCAGTGAGCCGGAGATTGCCTCTGGAAACACCATATATTTT. J is TRBJ1-3 and V is TRBV6-1; no reliable D call. The CDR3 extends over 16 amino acids. V lost 3 bases, J lost 0 bases, and 12 bases lay in between. Germline loops: CDR1 MNHNS, CDR2 SASEGT.

DNA of the CDR3: TGTGCCAGCAGCGCCAGAGGGGGCGCCCATATTGGCTACACCTTC. Its translation is CASSARGGAHIGYTF. This chain links TRBV7-9 with TRBJ1-2, with 7 bases fitting TRBD1. Germline assignment: CDR1 SEHNR and CDR2 FQNEAQ (reference sequence). The CDR3 runs 15 residues. V gave up 5 bases and J gave up 7 bases; unmatched junction bases: 13.

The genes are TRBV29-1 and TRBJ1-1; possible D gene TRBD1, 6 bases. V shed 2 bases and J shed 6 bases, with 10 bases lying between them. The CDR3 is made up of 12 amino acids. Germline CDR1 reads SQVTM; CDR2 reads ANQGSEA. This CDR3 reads CSVETGFAEAFF. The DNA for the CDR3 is TGCAGCGTTGAAACAGGGTTTGCTGAAGCTTTCTTT.

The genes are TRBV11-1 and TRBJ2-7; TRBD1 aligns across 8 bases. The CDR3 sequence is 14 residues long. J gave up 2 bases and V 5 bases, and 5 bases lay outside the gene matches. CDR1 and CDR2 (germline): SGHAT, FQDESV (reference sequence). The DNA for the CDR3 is TGTGCCAGCAGCCCTCGACAGGGGCCCTACGAGCAGTACTTC. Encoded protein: CASSPRQGPYEQYF.

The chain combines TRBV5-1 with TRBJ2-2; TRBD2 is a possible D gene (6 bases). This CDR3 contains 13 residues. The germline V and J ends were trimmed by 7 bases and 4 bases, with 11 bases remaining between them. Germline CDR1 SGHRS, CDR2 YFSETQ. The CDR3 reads CASAPEGTGELFF. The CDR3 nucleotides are TGCGCCAGCGCCCCGGAGGGCACCGGGGAGCTGTTTTTT.

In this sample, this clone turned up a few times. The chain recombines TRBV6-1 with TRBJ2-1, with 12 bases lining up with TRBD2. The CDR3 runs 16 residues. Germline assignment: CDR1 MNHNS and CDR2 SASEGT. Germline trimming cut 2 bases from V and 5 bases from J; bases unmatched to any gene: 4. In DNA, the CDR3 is TGTGCCAGCAGTGAAAGACTAGCGGGGGCGCACAATGAGCAGTTCTTC. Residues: CASSERLAGAHNEQFF.

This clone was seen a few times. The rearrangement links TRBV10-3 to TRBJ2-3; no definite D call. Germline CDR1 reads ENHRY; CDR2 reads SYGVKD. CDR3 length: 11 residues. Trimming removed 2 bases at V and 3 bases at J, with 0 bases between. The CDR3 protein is CAISETDTQYF. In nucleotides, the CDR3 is TGTGCCATCAGTGAGACAGATACGCAGTATTTT.

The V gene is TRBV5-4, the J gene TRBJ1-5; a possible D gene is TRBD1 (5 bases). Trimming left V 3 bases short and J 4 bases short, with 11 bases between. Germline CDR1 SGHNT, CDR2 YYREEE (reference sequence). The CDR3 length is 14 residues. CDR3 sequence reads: CASSSGRPNQPQHF. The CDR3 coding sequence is TGTGCCAGCAGCTCGGGACGGCCGAATCAGCCCCAGCATTTT.

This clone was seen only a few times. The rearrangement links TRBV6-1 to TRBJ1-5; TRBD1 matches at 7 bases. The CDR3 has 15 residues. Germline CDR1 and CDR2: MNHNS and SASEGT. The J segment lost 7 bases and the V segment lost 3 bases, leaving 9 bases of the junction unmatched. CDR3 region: CASSDPIQGNQPQHF. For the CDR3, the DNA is TGTGCCAGCAGTGATCCGATACAGGGGAACCAGCCCCAGCATTTT.

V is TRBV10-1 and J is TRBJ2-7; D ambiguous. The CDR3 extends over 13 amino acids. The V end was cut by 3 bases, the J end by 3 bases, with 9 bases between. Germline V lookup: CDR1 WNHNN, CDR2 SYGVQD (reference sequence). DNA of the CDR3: TGCGCCAGCAGTGAAGGACGGTTCTACGAGCAGTACTTC. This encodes CASSEGRFYEQYF.

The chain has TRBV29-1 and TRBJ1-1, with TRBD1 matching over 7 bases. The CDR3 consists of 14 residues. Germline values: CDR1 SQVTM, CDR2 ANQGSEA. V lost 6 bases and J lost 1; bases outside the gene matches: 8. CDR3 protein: CSVTGQRENTEAFF. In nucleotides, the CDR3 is TGCAGCGTGACGGGACAGCGAGAGAACACTGAAGCTTTCTTT.

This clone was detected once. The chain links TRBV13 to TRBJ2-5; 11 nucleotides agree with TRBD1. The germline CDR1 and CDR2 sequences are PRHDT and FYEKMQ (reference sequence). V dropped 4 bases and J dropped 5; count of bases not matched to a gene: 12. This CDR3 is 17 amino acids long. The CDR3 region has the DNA TGTGCCAGCAGCTCTGGACAGGGGGCGCTTGCAGGGGAGACCCAGTACTTC. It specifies CASSSGQGALAGETQYF.

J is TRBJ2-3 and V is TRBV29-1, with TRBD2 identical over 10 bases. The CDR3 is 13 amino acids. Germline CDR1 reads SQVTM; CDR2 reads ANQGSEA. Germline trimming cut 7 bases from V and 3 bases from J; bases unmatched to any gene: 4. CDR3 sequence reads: CSAGGLATDTQYF. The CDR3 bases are TGCAGCGCCGGGGGACTAGCGACAGATACGCAGTATTTT.

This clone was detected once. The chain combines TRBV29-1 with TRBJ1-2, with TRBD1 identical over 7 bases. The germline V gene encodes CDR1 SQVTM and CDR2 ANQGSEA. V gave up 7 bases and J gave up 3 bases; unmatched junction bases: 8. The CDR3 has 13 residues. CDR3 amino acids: CSAGQAGHYGYTF. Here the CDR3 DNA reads TGCAGCGCCGGACAGGCCGGACACTATGGCTACACCTTC.

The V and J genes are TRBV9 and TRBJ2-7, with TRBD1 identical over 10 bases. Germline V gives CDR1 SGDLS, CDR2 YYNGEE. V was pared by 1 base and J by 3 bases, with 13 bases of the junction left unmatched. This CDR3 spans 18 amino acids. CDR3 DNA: TGTGCCAGCAGCGTAAATCCCATTGGGACAGGGGTTAACTACGAGCAGTACTTC. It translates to CASSVNPIGTGVNYEQYF.

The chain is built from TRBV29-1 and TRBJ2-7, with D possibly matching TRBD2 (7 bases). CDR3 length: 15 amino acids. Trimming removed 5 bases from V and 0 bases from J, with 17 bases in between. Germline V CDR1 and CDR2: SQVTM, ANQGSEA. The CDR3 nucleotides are TGCAGCGTTTTATGGATCGGGGGGCCCTCCTACGAGCAGTACTTC. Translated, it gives CSVLWIGGPSYEQYF.

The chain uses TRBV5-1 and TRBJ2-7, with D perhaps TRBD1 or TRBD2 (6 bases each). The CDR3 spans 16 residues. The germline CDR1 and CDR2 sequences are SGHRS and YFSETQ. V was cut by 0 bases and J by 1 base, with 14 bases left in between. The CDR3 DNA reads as TGCGCCAGCAGCTTGGGAGGGGGGCCTACTTCCTACGAGCAGTACTTC. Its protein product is CASSLGGGPTSYEQYF. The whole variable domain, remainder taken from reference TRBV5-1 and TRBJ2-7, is KAGVTQTPRYLIKTRGQQVTLSCSPISGHRSVSWYQQTPGQGLQFLFEYFSETQRNKGNFPGRFSGRQFSNSRSEMNVSTLELGDSALYLCASSLGGGPTSYEQYFGPGTRLTVT.

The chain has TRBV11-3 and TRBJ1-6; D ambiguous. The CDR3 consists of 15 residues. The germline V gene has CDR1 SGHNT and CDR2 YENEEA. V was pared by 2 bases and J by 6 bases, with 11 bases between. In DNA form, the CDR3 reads TGTGCCAGCAGCTTACCCGGTGGGAGTAATTCACCCCTCCACTTT. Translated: CASSLPGGSNSPLHF.

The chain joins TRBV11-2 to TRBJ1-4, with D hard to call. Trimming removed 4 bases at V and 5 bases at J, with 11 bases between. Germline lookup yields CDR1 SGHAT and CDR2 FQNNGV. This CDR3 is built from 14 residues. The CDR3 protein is CASSSLRFNEKLFF. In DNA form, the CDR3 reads TGTGCCAGCAGCTCTCTCCGCTTCAATGAAAAACTGTTTTTT.